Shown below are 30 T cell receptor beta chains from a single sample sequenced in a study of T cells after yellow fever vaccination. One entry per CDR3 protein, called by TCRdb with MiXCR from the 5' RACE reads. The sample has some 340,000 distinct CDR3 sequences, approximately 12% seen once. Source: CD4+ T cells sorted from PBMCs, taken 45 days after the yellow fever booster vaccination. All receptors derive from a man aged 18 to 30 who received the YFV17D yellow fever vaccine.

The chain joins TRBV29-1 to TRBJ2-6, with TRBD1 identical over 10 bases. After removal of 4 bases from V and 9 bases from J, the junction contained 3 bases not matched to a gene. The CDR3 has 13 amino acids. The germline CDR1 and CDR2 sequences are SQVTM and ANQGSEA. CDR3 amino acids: CSVVDRGSNVLTF. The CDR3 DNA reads TGCAGCGTTGTGGACAGGGGGAGCAACGTCCTGACTTTC.

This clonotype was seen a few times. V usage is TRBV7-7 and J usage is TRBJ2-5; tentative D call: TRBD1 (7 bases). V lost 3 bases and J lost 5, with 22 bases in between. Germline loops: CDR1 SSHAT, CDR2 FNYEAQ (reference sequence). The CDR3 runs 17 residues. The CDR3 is CASSFYYSGGGLETQYF. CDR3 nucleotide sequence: TGTGCCAGCAGCTTTTATTACAGTGGAGGGGGCCTGGAGACCCAGTACTTC.

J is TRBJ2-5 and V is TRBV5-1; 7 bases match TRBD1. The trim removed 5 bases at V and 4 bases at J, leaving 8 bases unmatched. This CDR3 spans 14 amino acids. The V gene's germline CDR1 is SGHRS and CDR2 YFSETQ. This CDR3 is CASSGTGVGETQYF. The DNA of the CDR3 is TGCGCCAGCAGTGGCACAGGGGTAGGAGAGACCCAGTACTTC.

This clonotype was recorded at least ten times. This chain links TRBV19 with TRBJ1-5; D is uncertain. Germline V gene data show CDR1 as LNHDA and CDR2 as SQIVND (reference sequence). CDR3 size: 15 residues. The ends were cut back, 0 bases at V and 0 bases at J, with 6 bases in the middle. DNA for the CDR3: TGTGCCAGTAGTATAGAGGGGAATAGCAATCAGCCCCAGCATTTT. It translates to CASSIEGNSNQPQHF. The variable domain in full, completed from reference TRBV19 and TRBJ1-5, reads DGGITQSPKYLFRKEGQNVTLSCEQNLNHDAMYWYRQDPGQGLRLIYYSQIVNDFQKGDIAEGYSVSREKKESFPLTVTSAQKNPTAFYLCASSIEGNSNQPQHFGDGTRLSIL.

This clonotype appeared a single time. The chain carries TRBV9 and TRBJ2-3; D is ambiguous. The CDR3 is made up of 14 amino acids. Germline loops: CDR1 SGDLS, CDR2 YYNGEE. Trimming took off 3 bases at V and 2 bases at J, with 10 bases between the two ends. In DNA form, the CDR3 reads TGTGCCAGCAGCGCTCGACTTTACACAGATACGCAGTATTTT. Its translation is CASSARLYTDTQYF.

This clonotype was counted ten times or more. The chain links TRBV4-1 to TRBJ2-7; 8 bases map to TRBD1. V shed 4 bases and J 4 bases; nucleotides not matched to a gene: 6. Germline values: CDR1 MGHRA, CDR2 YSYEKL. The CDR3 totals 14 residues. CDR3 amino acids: CASSRGQGRYEQYF. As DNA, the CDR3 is TGCGCCAGCAGCCGAGGACAGGGAAGGTACGAGCAGTACTTC.

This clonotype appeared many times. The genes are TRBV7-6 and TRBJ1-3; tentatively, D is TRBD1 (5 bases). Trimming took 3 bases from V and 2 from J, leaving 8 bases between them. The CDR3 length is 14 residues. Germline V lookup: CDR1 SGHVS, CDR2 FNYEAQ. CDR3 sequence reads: CASSLGVTGNTIYF. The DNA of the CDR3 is TGTGCCAGCAGCTTGGGGGTGACTGGAAACACCATATATTTT. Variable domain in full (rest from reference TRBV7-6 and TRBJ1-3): GAGVSQSPRYKVTKRGQDVALRCDPISGHVSLYWYRQALGQGPEFLTYFNYEAQQDKSGLPNDRFSAERPEGSISTLTIQRTEQRDSAMYRCASSLGVTGNTIYFGEGSWLTVV.

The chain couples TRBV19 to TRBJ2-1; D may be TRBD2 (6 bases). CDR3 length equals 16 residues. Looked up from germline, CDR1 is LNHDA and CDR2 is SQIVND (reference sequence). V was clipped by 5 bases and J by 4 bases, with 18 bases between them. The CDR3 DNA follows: TGTGCCAGTAGTCCCCGGGGACTCCGGGGGTACAATGAGCAGTTCTTC. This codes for CASSPRGLRGYNEQFF. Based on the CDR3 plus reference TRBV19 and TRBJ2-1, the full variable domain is DGGITQSPKYLFRKEGQNVTLSCEQNLNHDAMYWYRQDPGQGLRLIYYSQIVNDFQKGDIAEGYSVSREKKESFPLTVTSAQKNPTAFYLCASSPRGLRGYNEQFFGPGTRLTVL.

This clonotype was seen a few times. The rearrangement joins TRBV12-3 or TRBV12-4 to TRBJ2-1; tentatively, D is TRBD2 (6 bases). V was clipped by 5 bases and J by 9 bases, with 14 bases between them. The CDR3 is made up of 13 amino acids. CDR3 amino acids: CASSPILGGEQFF. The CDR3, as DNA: TGTGCCAGCAGTCCCATTCTGGGGGGTGAGCAGTTCTTC.

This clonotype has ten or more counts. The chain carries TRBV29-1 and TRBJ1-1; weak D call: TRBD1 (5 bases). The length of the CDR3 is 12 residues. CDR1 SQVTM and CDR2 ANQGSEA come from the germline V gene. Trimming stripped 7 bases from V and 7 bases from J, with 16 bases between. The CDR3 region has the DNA TGCAGCGCCGATCGGGGGACCTTTGAAGCTTTCTTT. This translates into CSADRGTFEAFF.

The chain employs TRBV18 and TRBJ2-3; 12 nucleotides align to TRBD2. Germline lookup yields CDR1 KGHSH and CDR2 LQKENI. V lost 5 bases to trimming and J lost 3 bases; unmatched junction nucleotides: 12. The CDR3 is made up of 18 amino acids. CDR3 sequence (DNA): TGTGCCAGCTCATCAATAATTTCGACTAGCGGGGGTACAGATACGCAGTATTTT. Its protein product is CASSSIISTSGGTDTQYF.

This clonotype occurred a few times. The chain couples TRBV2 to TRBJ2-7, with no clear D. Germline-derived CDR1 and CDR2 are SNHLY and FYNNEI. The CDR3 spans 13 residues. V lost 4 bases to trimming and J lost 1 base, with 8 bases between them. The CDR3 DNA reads TGTGCCAGCAGTGTTTCCGGATCCTACGAGCAGTACTTC. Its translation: CASSVSGSYEQYF.

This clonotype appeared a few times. CDR3 DNA sequence: TGTGCCATCAGTGGAAGTACGACTAGCGGGGCCCGGGCGGGGACCCAGTACTTC. It is translated as CAISGSTTSGARAGTQYF. The chain uses TRBV10-3 and TRBJ2-5, with 11 bases aligning to TRBD2. Germline V gene data show CDR1 as ENHRY and CDR2 as SYGVKD. The junction had 17 bases not matched to a gene; V was cut back by 4 bases and J by 7 bases. CDR3 length equals 18 residues.

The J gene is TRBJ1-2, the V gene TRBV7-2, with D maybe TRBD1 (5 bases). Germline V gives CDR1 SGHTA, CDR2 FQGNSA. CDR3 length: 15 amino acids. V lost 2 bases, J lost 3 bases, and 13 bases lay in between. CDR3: CASSLRTGEDYGYTF. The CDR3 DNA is TGTGCCAGCAGCTTACGGACGGGGGAGGACTATGGCTACACCTTC.

CDR3 DNA: TGTGCCAGCAGTCGACAGGTTGGGGGATCACCCCTCCACTTT. As protein: CASSRQVGGSPLHF. The chain carries TRBV12-3 or TRBV12-4 and TRBJ1-6; TRBD1 might be the D (6 bases). The CDR3 is 14 residues long. Between the trimmed V and J ends, which lost 5 bases and 10 bases, there was a span of 15 bases.

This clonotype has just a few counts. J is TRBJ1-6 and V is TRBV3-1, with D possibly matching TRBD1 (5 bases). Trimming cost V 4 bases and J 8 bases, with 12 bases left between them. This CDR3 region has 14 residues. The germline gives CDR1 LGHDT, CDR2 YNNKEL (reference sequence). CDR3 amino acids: CASSLPLRDSPLHF. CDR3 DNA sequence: TGTGCCAGCAGCCTCCCCCTCAGGGATTCACCCCTCCACTTT.

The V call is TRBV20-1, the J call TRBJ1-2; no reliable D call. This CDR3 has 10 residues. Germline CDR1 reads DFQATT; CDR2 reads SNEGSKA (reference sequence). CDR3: CTKGDYGYTF. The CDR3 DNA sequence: TGCACTAAGGGTGACTATGGCTACACCTTC.

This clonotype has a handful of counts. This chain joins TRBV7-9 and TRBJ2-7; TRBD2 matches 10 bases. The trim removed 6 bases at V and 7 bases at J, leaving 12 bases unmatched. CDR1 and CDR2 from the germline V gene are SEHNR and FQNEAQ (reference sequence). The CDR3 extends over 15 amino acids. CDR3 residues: CASSSRSSGGYEQYF. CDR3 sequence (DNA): TGTGCCAGCAGTTCCCGGAGTAGCGGGGGGTATGAGCAGTACTTC. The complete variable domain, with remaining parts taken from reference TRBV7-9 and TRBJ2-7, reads DTGVSQNPRHKITKRGQNVTFRCDPISEHNRLYWYRQTLGQGPEFLTYFQNEAQLEKSRLLSDRFSAERPKGSFSTLEIQRTEQGDSAMYLCASSSRSSGGYEQYFGPGTRLTVT.

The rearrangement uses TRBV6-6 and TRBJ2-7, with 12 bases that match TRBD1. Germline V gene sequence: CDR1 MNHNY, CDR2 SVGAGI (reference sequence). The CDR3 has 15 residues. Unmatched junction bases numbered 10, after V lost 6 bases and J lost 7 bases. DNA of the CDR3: TGTGCCAGCAGCTCCCCGGGACAGGGGGCTCGGGAGCAGTACGTC. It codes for CASSSPGQGAREQYV.

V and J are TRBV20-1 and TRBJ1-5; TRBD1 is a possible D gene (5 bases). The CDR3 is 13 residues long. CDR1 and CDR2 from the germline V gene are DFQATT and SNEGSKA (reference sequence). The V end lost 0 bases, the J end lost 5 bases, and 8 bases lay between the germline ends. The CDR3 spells CSARDRGYQPQHF. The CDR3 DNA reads TGCAGTGCTAGAGATCGGGGCTATCAGCCCCAGCATTTT.

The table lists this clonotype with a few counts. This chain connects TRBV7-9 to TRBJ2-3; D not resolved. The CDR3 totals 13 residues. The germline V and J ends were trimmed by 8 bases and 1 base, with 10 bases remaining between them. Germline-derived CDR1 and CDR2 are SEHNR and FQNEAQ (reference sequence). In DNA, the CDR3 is TGTGCCAGCGGGTGGCGCGGCACAGATACGCAGTATTTT. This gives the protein CASGWRGTDTQYF.

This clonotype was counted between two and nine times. The CDR3 DNA sequence: TGCGCCAGCAGCCCCCAGAGTGGGAACACTGAAGCTTTCTTT. This codes for CASSPQSGNTEAFF. This chain joins TRBV5-1 and TRBJ1-1; no clear D. The V gene's germline CDR1 is SGHRS and CDR2 YFSETQ. This CDR3 is 14 amino acids long. Trimming shortened V by 4 bases and J by 1 base, and 11 bases separated the two germline ends.

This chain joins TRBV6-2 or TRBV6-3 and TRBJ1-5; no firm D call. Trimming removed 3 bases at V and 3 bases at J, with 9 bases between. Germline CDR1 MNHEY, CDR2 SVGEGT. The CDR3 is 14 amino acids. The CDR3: CASSYPGINQPQHF. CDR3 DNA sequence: TGTGCCAGCAGTTATCCGGGGATCAATCAGCCCCAGCATTTT.

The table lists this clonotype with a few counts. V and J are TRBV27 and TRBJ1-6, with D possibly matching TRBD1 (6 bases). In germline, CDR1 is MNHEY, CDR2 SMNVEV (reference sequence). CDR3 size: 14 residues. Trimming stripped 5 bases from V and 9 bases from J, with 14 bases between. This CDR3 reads CASSPQGPSSPLHF. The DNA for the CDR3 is TGTGCCAGCAGTCCTCAGGGGCCTAGTTCACCCCTCCACTTT.

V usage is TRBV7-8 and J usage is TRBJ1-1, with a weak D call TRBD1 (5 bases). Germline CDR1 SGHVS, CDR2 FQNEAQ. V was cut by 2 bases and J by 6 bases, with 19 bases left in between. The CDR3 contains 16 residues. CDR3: CASSLYQGPKGAEAFF. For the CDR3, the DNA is TGTGCCAGCAGCTTATACCAGGGTCCGAAGGGCGCTGAAGCTTTCTTT.

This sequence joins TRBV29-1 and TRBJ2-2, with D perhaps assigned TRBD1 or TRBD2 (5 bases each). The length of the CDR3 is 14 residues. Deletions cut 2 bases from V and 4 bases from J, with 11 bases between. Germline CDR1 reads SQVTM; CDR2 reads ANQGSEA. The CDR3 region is CSVEWGSGTGELFF. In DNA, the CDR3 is TGCAGCGTTGAATGGGGGAGCGGCACCGGGGAGCTGTTTTTT.

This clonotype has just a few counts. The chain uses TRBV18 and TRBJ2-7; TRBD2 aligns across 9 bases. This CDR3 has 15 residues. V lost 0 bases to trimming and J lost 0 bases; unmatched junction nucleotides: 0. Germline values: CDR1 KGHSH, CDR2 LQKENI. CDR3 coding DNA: TGTGCCAGCTCACCACCGACTAGCGGCTCCTACGAGCAGTACTTC. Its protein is CASSPPTSGSYEQYF.

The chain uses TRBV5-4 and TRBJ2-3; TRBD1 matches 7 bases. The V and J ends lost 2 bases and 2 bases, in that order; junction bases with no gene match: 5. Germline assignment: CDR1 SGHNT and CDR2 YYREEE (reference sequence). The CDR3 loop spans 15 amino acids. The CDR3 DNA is TGTGCCAGCAGCTTTGGCGGACAGGCCACAGATACGCAGTATTTT. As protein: CASSFGGQATDTQYF.

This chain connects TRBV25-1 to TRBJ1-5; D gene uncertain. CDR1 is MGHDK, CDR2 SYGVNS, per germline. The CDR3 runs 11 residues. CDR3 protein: CGPRGLWPQHF. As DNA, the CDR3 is TGTGGACCGAGAGGGTTGTGGCCCCAGCATTTT.

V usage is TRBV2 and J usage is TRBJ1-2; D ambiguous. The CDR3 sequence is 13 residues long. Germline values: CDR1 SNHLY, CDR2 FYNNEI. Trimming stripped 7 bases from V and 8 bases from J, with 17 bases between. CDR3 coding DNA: TGTGCCAGCACCGGCACCCCGGCTGGAGGCTACACCTTC. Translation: CASTGTPAGGYTF.